This passage covers 5 T cell receptor beta chains from one sample sequenced in a study of shared clonotypes between healthy human individuals. Profiling relied on immunoSEQ multiplex PCR, and the TCRdb table lists in-frame clones only, not all of them. Of 850,000 to 1,200,000 clones detected, under 80% appear once; the ten largest clones hold approximately 1.5%. Specimen: memory CD4+ T cells sorted from blood. Subset denoted: CD45RA-negative fraction. The receptors originated from a man younger than 35 in good health.

V usage is TRBV7-9 and J usage is TRBJ1-2; TRBD1 is a possible D gene (5 bases). The germline V gene has CDR1 SEHNR and CDR2 FQNEAQ (reference sequence). The CDR3 has 16 amino acids. Trimming removed 5 bases at V and 1 base at J, with 17 bases between. The CDR3 region is CASSPPGQLINYGYTF. CDR3 nucleotides: TGTGCCAGCAGCCCACCGGGGCAGCTTATTAACTATGGCTACACCTTC.

V usage is TRBV27 and J usage is TRBJ2-3; perhaps TRBD1 as D (6 bases). The CDR3 runs 14 residues. Trimming took off 7 bases at V and 2 bases at J, with 13 bases between the two ends. Germline V gene data show CDR1 as MNHEY and CDR2 as SMNVEV (reference sequence). This chain's CDR3 is CASKERGFTDTQYF. CDR3 coding DNA: TGTGCCAGCAAGGAAAGGGGGTTCACAGATACGCAGTATTTT.

The V call is TRBV30, the J call TRBJ1-5, with no clear D. Per the germline V gene, CDR1 is GTSNPN and CDR2 is SVGIG (reference sequence). Trimming removed 1 base from V and 0 bases from J, with 10 bases in between. The CDR3 runs 15 residues. CDR3 sequence reads: CAWSETFYSNQPQHF. The CDR3 DNA reads TGTGCCTGGAGTGAGACATTTTATAGCAATCAGCCCCAGCATTTT.

As for this clone: Distinct nucleotide sequences in the sample also encode this CDR3. The chain employs TRBV18 and TRBJ1-1, with D possibly being TRBD1 (5 bases). The CDR3 extends over 14 amino acids. Germline CDR1 reads KGHSH; CDR2 reads LQKENI. With 1 base removed from V and 2 bases from J, the gap between germline ends came to 8 bases. The CDR3 nucleotides are TGTGCCAGCTCACCACGGGACGGAAACACTGAAGCTTTCTTT. This sequence encodes CASSPRDGNTEAFF. The full variable domain, rest sourced from reference TRBV18 and TRBJ1-1, is NAGVMQNPRHLVRRRGQEARLRCSPMKGHSHVYWYRQLPEEGLKFMVYLQKENIIDESGMPKERFSAEFPKEGPSILRIQQVVRGDSAAYFCASSPRDGNTEAFFGQGTRLTVV.

The J gene is TRBJ1-6, the V gene TRBV28; D possibly corresponds to TRBD1 (6 bases). Germline values: CDR1 MDHEN, CDR2 SYDVKM. Trimming took off 6 bases at V and 0 bases at J, with 18 bases between the two ends. The CDR3 has 18 residues. The CDR3 loop is CASSQLGAKSSYNSPLHF. In DNA form, the CDR3 reads TGTGCCAGCAGCCAACTGGGGGCTAAGAGCTCCTATAATTCACCCCTCCACTTT.